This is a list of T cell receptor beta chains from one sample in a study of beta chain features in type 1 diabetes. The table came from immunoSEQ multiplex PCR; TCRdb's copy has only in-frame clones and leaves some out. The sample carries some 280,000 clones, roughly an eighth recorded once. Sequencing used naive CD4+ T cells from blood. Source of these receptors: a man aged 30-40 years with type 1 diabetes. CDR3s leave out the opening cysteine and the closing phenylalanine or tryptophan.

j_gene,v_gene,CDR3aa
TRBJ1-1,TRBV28,ASSLTGVGSTEAF
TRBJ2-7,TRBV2,ASSGQGYEQY
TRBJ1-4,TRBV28,ASSVTGSTNEKLF
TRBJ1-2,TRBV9,ASSVSQFGYT
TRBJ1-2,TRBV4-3,ASSQDGGQGYGYT
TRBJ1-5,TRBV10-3,AISHTDQPQH
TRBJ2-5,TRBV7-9,ASSPLGQGWSETQY
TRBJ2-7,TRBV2,ASSERTRDSKQY
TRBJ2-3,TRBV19,ASSTRLAASTDTQY
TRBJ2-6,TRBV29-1,SATTGTGANVLT
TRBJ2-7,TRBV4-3,ASSQGQSAYEQY
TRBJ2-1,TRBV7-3,ASSLRGLAGPGSHNEQF
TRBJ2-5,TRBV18,ASSPGEPETQY
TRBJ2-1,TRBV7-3,ASSLKPTLEQGMGEQF
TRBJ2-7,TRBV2,ASATSGVTYEQY
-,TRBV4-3,ASSQVYLGVYEQY
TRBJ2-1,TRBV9,ASSVRSGRAKNEQF
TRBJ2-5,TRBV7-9,ASSYPGSPGQGARETQY
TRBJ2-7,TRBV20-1,STSGIYEQY
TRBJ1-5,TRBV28,ASSLPDRVQPQH
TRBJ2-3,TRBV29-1,SVESLAASTDTQY
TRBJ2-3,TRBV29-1,SVEGAGDTQY